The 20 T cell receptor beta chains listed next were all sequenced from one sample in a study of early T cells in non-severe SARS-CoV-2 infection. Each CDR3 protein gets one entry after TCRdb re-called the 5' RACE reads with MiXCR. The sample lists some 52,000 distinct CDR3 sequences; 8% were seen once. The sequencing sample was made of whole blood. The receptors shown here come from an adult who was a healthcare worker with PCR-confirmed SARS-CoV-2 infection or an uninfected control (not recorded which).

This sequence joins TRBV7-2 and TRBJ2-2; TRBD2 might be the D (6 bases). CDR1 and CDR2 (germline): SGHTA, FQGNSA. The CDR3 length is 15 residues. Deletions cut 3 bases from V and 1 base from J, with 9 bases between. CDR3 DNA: TGTGCCAGCAGCTTCTCCGGGGGGAACACCGGGGAGCTGTTTTTT. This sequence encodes CASSFSGGNTGELFF.

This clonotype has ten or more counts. CDR3 sequence reads: CASSSDRGTEAFF. CDR3 coding DNA: TGCGCCAGCAGCTCGGACAGGGGGACTGAAGCTTTCTTT. The gene calls are TRBV5-1 and TRBJ1-1; the match to TRBD1 covers 10 bases. This CDR3 has 13 amino acids. After removal of 3 bases from V and 5 bases from J, the junction contained 1 base not matched to a gene. Germline lookup yields CDR1 SGHRS and CDR2 YFSETQ.

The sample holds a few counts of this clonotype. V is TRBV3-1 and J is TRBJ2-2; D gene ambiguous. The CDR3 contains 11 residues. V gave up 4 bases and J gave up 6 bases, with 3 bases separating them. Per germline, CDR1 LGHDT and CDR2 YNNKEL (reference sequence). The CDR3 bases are TGTGCCAGCAGCCGGCCCGGGGAGCTGTTTTTT. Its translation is CASSRPGELFF. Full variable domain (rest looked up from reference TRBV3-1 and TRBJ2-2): DTAVSQTPKYLVTQMGNDKSIKCEQNLGHDTMYWYKQDSKKFLKIMFSYNNKELIINETVPNRFSPKSPDKAHLNLHINSLELGDSAVYFCASSRPGELFFGEGSRLTVL.

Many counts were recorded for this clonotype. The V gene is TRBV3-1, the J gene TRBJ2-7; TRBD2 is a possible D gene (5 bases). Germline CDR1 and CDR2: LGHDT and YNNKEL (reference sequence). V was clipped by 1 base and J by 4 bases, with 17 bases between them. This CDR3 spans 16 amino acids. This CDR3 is CASSQGWTLHGYEQYF. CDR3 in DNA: TGTGCCAGCAGCCAAGGTTGGACTCTCCATGGGTACGAGCAGTACTTC.

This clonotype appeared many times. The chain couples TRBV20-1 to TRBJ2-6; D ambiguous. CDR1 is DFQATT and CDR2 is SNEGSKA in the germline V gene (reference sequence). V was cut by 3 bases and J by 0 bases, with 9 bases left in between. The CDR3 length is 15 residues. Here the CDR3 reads CSARTVSSGANVLTF. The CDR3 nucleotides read TGCAGTGCTAGGACGGTCAGCTCTGGGGCCAACGTCCTGACTTTC.

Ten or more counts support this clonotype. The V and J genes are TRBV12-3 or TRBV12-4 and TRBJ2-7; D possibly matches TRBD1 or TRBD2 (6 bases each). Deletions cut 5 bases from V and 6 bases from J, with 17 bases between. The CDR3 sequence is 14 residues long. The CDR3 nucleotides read TGTGCCAGCAGTCGCTCCCCGGGGGCGGGCGAGCAGTACTTC. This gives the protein CASSRSPGAGEQYF.

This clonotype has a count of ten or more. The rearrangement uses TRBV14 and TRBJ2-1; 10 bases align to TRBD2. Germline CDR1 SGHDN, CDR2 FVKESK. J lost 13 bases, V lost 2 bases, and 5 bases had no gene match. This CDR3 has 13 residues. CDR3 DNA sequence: TGTGCCAGCAGCCAACCGGCTAGCGGGAGTCAGTTCTTC. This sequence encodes CASSQPASGSQFF.

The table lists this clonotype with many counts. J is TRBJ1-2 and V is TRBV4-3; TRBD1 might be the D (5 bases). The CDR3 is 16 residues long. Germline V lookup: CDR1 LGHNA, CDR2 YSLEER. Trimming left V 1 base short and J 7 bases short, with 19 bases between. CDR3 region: CASSQGSGTSIRGYTF. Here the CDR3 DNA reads TGCGCCAGCAGCCAAGGATCGGGGACGTCAATACGTGGCTACACCTTC.

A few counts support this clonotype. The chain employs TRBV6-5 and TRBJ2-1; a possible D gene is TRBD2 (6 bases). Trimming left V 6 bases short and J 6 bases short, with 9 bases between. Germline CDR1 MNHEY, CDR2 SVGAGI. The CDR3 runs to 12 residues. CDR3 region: CASSTTSNEQFF. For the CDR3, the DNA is TGTGCCAGCAGCACGACTAGCAATGAGCAGTTCTTC.

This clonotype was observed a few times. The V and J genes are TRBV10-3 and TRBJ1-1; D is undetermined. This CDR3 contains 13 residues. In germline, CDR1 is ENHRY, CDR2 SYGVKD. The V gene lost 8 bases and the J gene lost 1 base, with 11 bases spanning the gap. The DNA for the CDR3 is TGTGCCATCGGGGAAGTATCGAACACTGAAGCTTTCTTT. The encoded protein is CAIGEVSNTEAFF.

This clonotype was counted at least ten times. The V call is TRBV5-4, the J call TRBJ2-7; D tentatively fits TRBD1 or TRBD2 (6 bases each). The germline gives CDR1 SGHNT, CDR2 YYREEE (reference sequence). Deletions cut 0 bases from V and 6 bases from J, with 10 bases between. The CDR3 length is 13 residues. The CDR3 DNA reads TGTGCCAGCAGCTTGGCGGGGGCCAGCGAGCAGTACTTC. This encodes CASSLAGASEQYF.

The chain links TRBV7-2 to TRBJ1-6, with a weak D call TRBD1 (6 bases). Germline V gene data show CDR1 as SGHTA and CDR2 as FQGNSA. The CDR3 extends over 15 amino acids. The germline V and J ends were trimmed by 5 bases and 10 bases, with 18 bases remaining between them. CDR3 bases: TGTGCCAGCAGCCAAGGGACACCCAGGAACTCACCCCTCCACTTT. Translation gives CASSQGTPRNSPLHF.

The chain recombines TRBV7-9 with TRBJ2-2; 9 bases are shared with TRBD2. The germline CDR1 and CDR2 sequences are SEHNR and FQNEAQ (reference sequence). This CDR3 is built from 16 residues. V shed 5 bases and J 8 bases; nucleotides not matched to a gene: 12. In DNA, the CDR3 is TGTGCCAGCAGCCCGGGACTAGCCAAAGGCGGTGGGGAGCTGTTTTTT. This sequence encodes CASSPGLAKGGGELFF.

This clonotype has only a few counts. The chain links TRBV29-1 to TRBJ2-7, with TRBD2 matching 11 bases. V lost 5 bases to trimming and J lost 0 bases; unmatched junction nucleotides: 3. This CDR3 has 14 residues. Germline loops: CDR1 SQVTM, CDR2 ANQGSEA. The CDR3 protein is CSVQTSGDSYEQYF. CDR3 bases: TGCAGCGTTCAGACTAGCGGGGACTCCTACGAGCAGTACTTC.

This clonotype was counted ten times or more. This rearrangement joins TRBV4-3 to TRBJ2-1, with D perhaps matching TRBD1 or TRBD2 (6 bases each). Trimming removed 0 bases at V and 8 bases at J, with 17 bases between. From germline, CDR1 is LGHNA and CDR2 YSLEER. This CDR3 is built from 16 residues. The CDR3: CASSQDRWGRGDEQFF. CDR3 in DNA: TGCGCCAGCAGCCAAGATCGGTGGGGTAGGGGGGATGAGCAGTTCTTC.

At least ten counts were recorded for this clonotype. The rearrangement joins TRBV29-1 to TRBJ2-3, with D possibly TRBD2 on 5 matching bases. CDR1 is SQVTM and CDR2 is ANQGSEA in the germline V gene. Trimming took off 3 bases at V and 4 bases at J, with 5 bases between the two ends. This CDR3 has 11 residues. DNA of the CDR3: TGCAGCGTTGACGGGGCAGATACGCAGTATTTT. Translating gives CSVDGADTQYF.

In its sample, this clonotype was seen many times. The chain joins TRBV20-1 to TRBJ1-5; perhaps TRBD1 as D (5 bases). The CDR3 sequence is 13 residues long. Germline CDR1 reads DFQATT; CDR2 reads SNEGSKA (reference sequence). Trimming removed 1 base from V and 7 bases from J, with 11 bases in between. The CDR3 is CSARGRETQPQHF. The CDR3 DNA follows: TGCAGTGCTAGAGGCAGGGAAACACAGCCCCAGCATTTT.

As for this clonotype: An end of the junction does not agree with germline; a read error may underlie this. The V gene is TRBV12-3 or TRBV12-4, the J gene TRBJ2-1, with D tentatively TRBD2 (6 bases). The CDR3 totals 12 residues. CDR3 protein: CASSLGLSAETF. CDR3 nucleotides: TGTGCCAGCAGTTTGGGACTGTCGGCGGAGACCTTC.

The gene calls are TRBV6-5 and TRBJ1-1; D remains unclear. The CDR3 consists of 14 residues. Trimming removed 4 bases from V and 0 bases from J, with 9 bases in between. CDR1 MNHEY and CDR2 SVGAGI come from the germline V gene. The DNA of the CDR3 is TGTGCCAGCAGTTTTAGGCAAGTGAACACTGAAGCTTTCTTT. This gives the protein CASSFRQVNTEAFF.

Written as DNA, the CDR3 is TGCGCCTGCCGTCCCAGGGAAGCTTTCTTT. Translation gives CACRPREAFF. This chain uses TRBV23-1 with TRBJ1-1, with D unresolved. TRBV23-1 is an ORF, with its function uncertain. This CDR3 comprises 10 residues. Trimming stripped 11 bases from V and 8 bases from J, with 12 bases between.